This T cell receptor (beta chain) was profiled in a study of early T cells in non-severe SARS-CoV-2 infection. Study at large: Sequenced material consisted of bulk RNA (from unsorted whole blood), and chains were unpaired.

With V trimmed by 2 bases and J by 7 bases, 10 bases remained unmatched. Germline V gives CDR1 MNHEY, CDR2 SVGAGI. The CDR3 is 16 amino acids. TCRdb recomputed calls from the 5' RACE reads with MiXCR, one row per CDR3 protein. The sample holds 25,000 to 35,000 distinct CDR3 sequences; 5.5% to 7% are singletons and the top ten take 13%. This clonotype was seen repeatedly, ten times or more. The chain couples TRBV6-5 to TRBJ2-2; 7 bases map to TRBD1. The source material was whole blood. The sequence derives from an adult who was a healthcare worker with PCR-confirmed SARS-CoV-2 infection or an uninfected control (not recorded which). The CDR3 sequence: CASSYRTGVVIGELFF. The CDR3 bases are TGTGCCAGCAGTTACCGAACAGGGGTTGTGATCGGGGAGCTGTTTTTT.